These 5 T cell receptor beta chains originate from one sample sequenced in a study of blood T cell repertoires in COVID-19. Clones were read by immunoSEQ multiplex PCR, and TCRdb kept only the in-frame ones, dropping some. The sample yields 20,000 to 25,000 clones, over 75% seen once. The specimen was peripheral blood. These receptors all stem from a human donor in a cohort sampled during active COVID-19. The donor label of this sample is uncertain.

This chain links TRBV24-1 with TRBJ1-4, with D unclear. This CDR3 has 13 residues. V was shortened by 8 bases and J by 5 bases, with 11 bases between the two germline ends. In germline, CDR1 is KGHDR, CDR2 SFDVKD. The CDR3 reads CATTGGRNEKLFF. CDR3 sequence (DNA): TGTGCCACCACCGGCGGTAGGAATGAAAAACTGTTTTTT.

The chain links TRBV9 to TRBJ2-1; TRBD2 agrees at 10 bases. CDR1 and CDR2 (germline): SGDLS, YYNGEE. This CDR3 contains 16 residues. The V and J ends lost 0 bases and 4 bases, in that order; junction bases with no gene match: 4. The CDR3: CASSVDPSGSYNEQFF. CDR3 in DNA: TGTGCCAGCAGCGTAGATCCTAGCGGGAGTTACAATGAGCAGTTCTTC.

The chain carries TRBV19 and TRBJ2-7; 10 bases line up with TRBD2. The junction had 5 bases not matched to a gene; V was cut back by 3 bases and J by 6 bases. This CDR3 has 14 amino acids. Germline V gives CDR1 LNHDA, CDR2 SQIVND (reference sequence). CDR3 sequence reads: CASSIFLAGVEQYF. In DNA, the CDR3 is TGTGCCAGTAGTATCTTCCTAGCGGGAGTCGAGCAGTACTTC.

The chain carries TRBV4-1 and TRBJ1-4, with D possibly matching TRBD1 (5 bases). With 2 bases removed from V and 7 bases from J, the gap between germline ends came to 11 bases. This CDR3 is 14 amino acids long. Germline loops: CDR1 MGHRA, CDR2 YSYEKL. The chain's CDR3 is CASSQRGYSEKLFF. The CDR3 DNA sequence: TGCGCCAGCAGCCAACGGGGGTACAGTGAAAAACTGTTTTTT.

Written as DNA, the CDR3 is TGCGCCAGCAGTCCGGGAGAAGGGACAGATACGCAGTATTTT. This sequence encodes CASSPGEGTDTQYF. This chain joins TRBV5-1 and TRBJ2-3; D is perhaps TRBD2 (6 bases). Germline CDR1 SGHRS, CDR2 YFSETQ. V was shortened by 5 bases and J by 3 bases, with 13 bases between the two germline ends. The length of the CDR3 is 14 residues.